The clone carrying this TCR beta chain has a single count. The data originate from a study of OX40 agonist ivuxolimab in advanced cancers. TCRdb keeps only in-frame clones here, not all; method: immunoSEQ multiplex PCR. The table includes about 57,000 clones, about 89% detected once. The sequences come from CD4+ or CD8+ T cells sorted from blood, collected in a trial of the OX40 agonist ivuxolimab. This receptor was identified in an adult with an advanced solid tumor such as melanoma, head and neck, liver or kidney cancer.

The CDR3 region is CASSMGDTRNYGYTF. In DNA form, the CDR3 reads TGTGCCAGTAGTATGGGAGACACCCGGAACTATGGCTACACCTTC. The genes are TRBV19 and TRBJ1-2; unclear D gene. This CDR3 contains 15 residues. CDR1 LNHDA and CDR2 SQIVND come from the germline V gene (reference sequence). V was trimmed by 3 bases and J by 2 bases, leaving 13 bases between them.